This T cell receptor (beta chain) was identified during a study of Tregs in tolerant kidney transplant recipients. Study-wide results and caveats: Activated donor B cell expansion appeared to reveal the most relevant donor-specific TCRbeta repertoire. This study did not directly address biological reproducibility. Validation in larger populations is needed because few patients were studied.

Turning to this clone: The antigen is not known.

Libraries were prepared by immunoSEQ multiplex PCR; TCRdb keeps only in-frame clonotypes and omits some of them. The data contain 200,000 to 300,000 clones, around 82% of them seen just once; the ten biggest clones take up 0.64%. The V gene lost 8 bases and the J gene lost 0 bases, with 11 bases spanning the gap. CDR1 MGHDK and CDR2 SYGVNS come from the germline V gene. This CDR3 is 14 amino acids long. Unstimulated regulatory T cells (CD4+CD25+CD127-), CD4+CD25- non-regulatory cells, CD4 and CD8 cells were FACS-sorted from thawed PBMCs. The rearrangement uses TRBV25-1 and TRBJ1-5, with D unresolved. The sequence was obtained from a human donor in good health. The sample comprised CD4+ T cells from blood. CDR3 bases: TGTGCCAGCCGTGGGCCTTATAGCAATCAGCCCCAGCATTTT. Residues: CASRGPYSNQPQHF.